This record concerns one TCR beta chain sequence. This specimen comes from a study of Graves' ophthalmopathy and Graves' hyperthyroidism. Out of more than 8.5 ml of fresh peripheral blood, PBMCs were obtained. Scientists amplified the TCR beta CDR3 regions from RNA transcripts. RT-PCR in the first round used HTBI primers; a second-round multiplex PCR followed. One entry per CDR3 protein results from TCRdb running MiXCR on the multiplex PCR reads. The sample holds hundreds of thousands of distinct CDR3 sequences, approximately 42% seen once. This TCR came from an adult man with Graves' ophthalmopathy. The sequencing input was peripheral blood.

CDR3 sequence reads: CATLNLQGSGNTIYF. For the CDR3, the DNA is TGCGCCACCTTGAATCTACAGGGGTCTGGAAACACCATATATTTT. The chain combines TRBV10-2 with TRBJ1-3, with TRBD1 identical over 7 bases. The CDR3 runs 15 residues. CDR1 WSHSY and CDR2 SAAADI come from the germline V gene. V was pared by 10 bases and J by 1 base, with 10 bases of the junction left unmatched.